The following is a TCR beta chain sequence with its context. This clonotype turned up a few times. The antigen it recognizes is unknown. No base quality information exists; no much larger clone differs at one position. This entry comes from a study of human T cells and chemical hapten exposure (dated by TCRdb to about 2021). For the study in its entirety: For sensitization, 2% DPC in acetone was applied to a 2 cm by 2 cm area of upper inner arm skin. Patients additionally received weekly therapeutic DPC doses to the scalp throughout the approximately 22-week study period. Most of the patients in the cohort were female, and the cohort covered alopecia areata with under or over 50% scalp involvement, alopecia totalis and alopecia universalis. Patch testing was performed on the upper back with Finn chambers containing 0.01% DPC, and the patch tests were scored after 6 days according to International Contact Dermatitis Research Group standards. Libraries were pooled for sequencing, and variation in per-sample TCR yields was attributed mainly to small differences in library volumes within the pool. Patient blood was sampled pre-sensitization (week 0) and at 2, 6 and about 24 weeks after DPC sensitization. Peripheral blood TCR repertoire changes were tracked in vivo in alopecia patients during primary and secondary sensitization to the hapten diphenylcyclopropenone (DPC). About 30 alopecia patients provided blood for TCR sequencing at one to four time points (pre-sensitization, 2, 6 and 24 weeks). Results and caveats for the whole study, not just this receptor: Expanded TCRs formed significantly more large CDR3 similarity clusters than pre-sensitization or healthy control sets, consistent with antigen-driven responses. After repeated subsampling, the strength of the expansion versus patch-test correlation and the threshold at which it became significant changed. Patch test score was positively correlated with the number of PT1 expanded TCRs, with significance at thresholds 8, 16 and 32 but not at 4. DPC sensitization did not change the number of TCRs with a frequency above 1 in 1000, and there was no evidence of changes in global repertoire structure. Alopecia, a presumed autoimmune disease, was present in all patients, so the immune response of the patients might differ from that of healthy individuals.

Libraries were prepared through RACE. These reads were obtained on a NextSeq 500. During library preparation, unique molecular identifiers were attached to individual cDNA molecules so that TCRs could be counted in a quantitative, reproducible way. Each blood RNA sample was used to sequence both TCR alpha and TCR beta chains. The study's own analysis went as follows. The median number of TCRs per sample was roughly 98,000, ranging from 23,224 to 690,600. The Decombinator software suite was used to annotate the V, J and CDR3 of the TCR reads. To make PS versus PT1 abundance plots, every sample was subsampled to the same number of TCRs (28,000). Expanded TCRs were defined as absent before sensitization and observed at least eight times at the 2-week time point. The public sequencing data were trimmed at Q25 with fastp and processed into clonotypes with MiXCR by TCRdb, which kept only in-frame beta chains. Rows matching on CDR3 protein sequence are summarized as one entry with the most common DNA and genes. These V and J calls rely on TCRdb rather than the paper's analysis. In all, the sample holds under 200,000 distinct CDR3 sequences, and 14% of those were seen once. The ten most abundant clones make up 1.7% of the sample.

The CDR3 spans 17 residues, from the cysteine through the phenylalanine. Only the CDR3 DNA is retained, 51 bases long and in frame from the first base. The CDR1 and CDR2 encoded by the germline V gene (reference sequence) are SEHNR and FQNEAQ. Germline trimming amounts to 1 base on V and 4 bases on J, with 10 as the count of junction bases outside the gene matches. Reading the label with the study, this specimen's time point is: patch test 1, 2 weeks after DPC sensitization. The treatment or condition tag for this specimen amounts to: therapeutic diphenylcyclopropenone sensitization with weekly scalp DPC. At each patch-test visit, blood was drawn before the patch test was applied. To be eligible, patients had to be aged 18 to 70, diagnosed with alopecia and judged suitable for DPC therapy, while pregnant patients were excluded. Unfractionated whole blood was collected in Tempus Blood RNA tubes, and total RNA was extracted from that blood.

This TCR was recovered from a woman in her 30s with alopecia areata. Some clones in this sample may be carry-over from other donors' samples. The sequence joins TRBV7-9 to TRBJ2-7; a stretch of 10 junction bases matches TRBD2. This specimen was whole blood, taken in connection with sensitization to the hapten diphenylcyclopropenone (DPC). The CDR3 region: CASSLGKASGRKYEQYF. The bases read TGTGCCAGCAGCTTAGGGAAGGCTAGCGGGAGAAAGTACGAGCAGTACTTC.